Listed below are T cell receptor beta chains from one sample, sequenced in a study of Graves' ophthalmopathy and Graves' hyperthyroidism. Each CDR3 protein gets one entry after TCRdb re-called the multiplex PCR reads with MiXCR. Of around 1,200,000 distinct CDR3 sequences listed, approximately 35% are singletons. The sample consisted of peripheral blood or thyroid tissue (not recorded which). All receptors derive from an adult man with Graves' hyperthyroidism. CDR3s include the opening cysteine and the closing phenylalanine or tryptophan. D genes are given only for firm matches. Expanded clones get a size class; other rows say once, few or many, or leave the size out.

abundance | d_gene | j_gene | v_gene | CDR3nt | CDR3aa
many | - | TRBJ2-7 | TRBV29-1 | TGCAGCACATGCGCCAATTGTGCGCAATACGAGCAGTACTTC | CSTCANCAQYEQYF
- | TRBD2 | TRBJ2-2 | TRBV12-3/TRBV12-4 | TGTGCCAGCAACACCCCGGGACTACCCGGGGCCGGGGAGCTGTTTTTT | CASNTPGLPGAGELFF
- | - | TRBJ1-5 | TRBV7-2 | TGTGCCAGCAGCTCAAGACTAGCGGAGCAAGAGACCCAGCATTTT | CASSSRLAEQETQHF
- | - | TRBJ2-7 | TRBV6-5 | TGTGCCAGCAGTTACAGACGTTGGGGGGCACAATACGAGCAGTACTTC | CASSYRRWGAQYEQYF
many | TRBD2 | TRBJ2-7 | TRBV10-3 | TGTGCCATCAGTGGACTAGCGGGGGGGGACTACGAGCAGTACTTC | CAISGLAGGDYEQYF
many | TRBD1 | TRBJ1-1 | TRBV12-3/TRBV12-4 | TGTGCCAGCAGCCTCAGGGGGCGTGGCACTGAAGCTTTCTTT | CASSLRGRGTEAFF
- | - | TRBJ2-2 | TRBV10-2 | TGCGCCAGCAGTGAGTCGATGTTGGGCACCGGGGAGCTGTTTTTT | CASSESMLGTGELFF
few | - | TRBJ1-5 | TRBV4-1 | TGCGCCAGCAGCCAAGGGATCAGCCAGCCCCAGCATTTT | CASSQGISQPQHF
few | - | TRBJ2-5 | TRBV20-1 | TGCAGTGCTAGAGAGGGCCGGAGAGAGACCCAGTACTTC | CSAREGRRETQYF
- | - | TRBJ1-6 | TRBV6-6 | TGTGCCAGCAGTTACCCCGCGGGCCGCGGGAATTCACCCCTCCACTTT | CASSYPAGRGNSPLHF
- | - | TRBJ1-2 | TRBV12-3/TRBV12-4 | TGTGCCAGCAGTTTACCCGGGACCGAGTATGGCTACACCTTC | CASSLPGTEYGYTF
few | TRBD1 | TRBJ2-6 | TRBV15 | TGTGCCACCAGCGGACAGGGGGCTTCCAACGTCCTGACTTTC | CATSGQGASNVLTF
- | - | TRBJ1-1 | TRBV29-1 | TGCAGCGTAGAGGACCCGGGGGGGGAGACTGAAGCTTTCTTT | CSVEDPGGETEAFF
- | - | TRBJ1-4 | TRBV24-1 | TGTGCCACCAGTGATTCAACTAATGAAAAACTGTTTTTT | CATSDSTNEKLFF
- | TRBD1 | TRBJ1-4 | TRBV5-1 | TGCGCCAGCAGCGGAGGGACAGGGGCCCTAACTAATGAAAAACTGTTTTTT | CASSGGTGALTNEKLFF
- | - | TRBJ2-7 | TRBV7-9 | TGTGCCAGCAGCCGAGTATCCCCCGGACTGGGACATTACGAGCAGTACTTC | CASSRVSPGLGHYEQYF
many | TRBD1 | TRBJ2-7 | TRBV7-9 | TGTGCCAGCAGCTCCCGACAGGGAACCTACGAGCAGTACTTC | CASSSRQGTYEQYF
- | TRBD1 | TRBJ2-5 | TRBV29-1 | TGCAGCGTTGATGGGACAGGGGGCGAAGAGACCCAGTACTTC | CSVDGTGGEETQYF
many | - | TRBJ1-2 | TRBV24-1 | TGTGCCACCAGTGACCCGGGCAGGCAGGGAAACGGCTACACCTTC | CATSDPGRQGNGYTF
- | TRBD1 | TRBJ1-5 | TRBV29-1 | TGCAGCGTTGGGGGACAGGGCGATCAGCCCCAGCATTTT | CSVGGQGDQPQHF
many | - | TRBJ2-7 | TRBV11-1 | TGTGCCAGCAGCTTAGGGGAAGGGCACCACGGGCAGTACTTC | CASSLGEGHHGQYF
few | - | TRBJ2-7 | TRBV29-1 | TGCAGCGTCTTCCGCCGGGGAATTCACGACGAGCAGTACTTC | CSVFRRGIHDEQYF
many | - | TRBJ1-6 | TRBV20-1 | TGCAGTGCTAGAGGACAGACGGCTTCACCCCTCCACTTT | CSARGQTASPLHF
- | - | TRBJ2-7 | TRBV7-9 | TGTGCCAGCAGTTACCGCGGGCCCTCCTACGAGCAGTACTTC | CASSYRGPSYEQYF